Sequencing of this TCR beta chain was carried out in a study of immune cell composition in non-small cell lung cancer. On the study more broadly: Histologic subtype was mainly adenocarcinoma or squamous cell carcinoma. The study, taken as a whole, reports: No significant correlation existed between pack-years smoked and tumour clonality. Lung adenocarcinomas had lower top 10 clone scores and clonality than squamous tumours. Roughly 75% of squamous and under 35% of adenocarcinoma cases had tumour-associated clones >0.5%.

Assay: immunoSEQ multiplex PCR; the TCRdb copy retains only in-frame clones and omits some. Found here are thousands of clones, roughly 82% of them singletons; the top ten hold less than 15%. The germline V and J ends were trimmed by 1 base and 4 bases, with 10 bases remaining between them. Germline CDR1 reads MNHNS; CDR2 reads SASEGT. The CDR3 length is 14 residues. Concerning this clone itself: The antigen remains unidentified.

The rearrangement links TRBV6-1 to TRBJ2-5, with D maybe TRBD1 (5 bases). The sequence came from a human donor with non-small cell lung cancer. Sequenced material: lung tumor tissue. The CDR3 reads CASSEDSGIETQYF. The CDR3 DNA follows: TGTGCCAGCAGTGAAGATTCAGGGATAGAGACCCAGTACTTC.